The present entry profiles one T cell receptor (beta chain) with its context. What it binds is unknown. This entry is derived from a study of T cells expressing NK-cell markers. Study at large: In sorted CD3+CD56+NKG2C+, CD3+CD56+NKG2C- and CD3+CD56-NKG2C+ T cells, TCR beta repertoires were obtained. Eight donors were sequenced, of whom seven were HCMV-seropositive, while the remaining one was HCMV-seronegative. Overall study findings and caveats: In a handful of donors, these clonotypes also led the CD3+CD56-NKG2C+ fraction.

TCRdb reworked the 5' RACE reads into one entry per CDR3 protein, no DNA. This repertoire includes about 260,000 distinct CDR3 sequences. The CDR3 runs 15 residues. The sequence came from a man aged 18-30 years in good health. The V and J genes are TRBV12-3 or TRBV12-4 and TRBJ2-2. The sequenced material came from blood T cells: a sorted CD56 or NKG2C T cell subset, CD4+ or CD8+ T cells, or bulk PBMC T cells (not recorded which). The CDR3 sequence is CASRWRRTTTGELFF.